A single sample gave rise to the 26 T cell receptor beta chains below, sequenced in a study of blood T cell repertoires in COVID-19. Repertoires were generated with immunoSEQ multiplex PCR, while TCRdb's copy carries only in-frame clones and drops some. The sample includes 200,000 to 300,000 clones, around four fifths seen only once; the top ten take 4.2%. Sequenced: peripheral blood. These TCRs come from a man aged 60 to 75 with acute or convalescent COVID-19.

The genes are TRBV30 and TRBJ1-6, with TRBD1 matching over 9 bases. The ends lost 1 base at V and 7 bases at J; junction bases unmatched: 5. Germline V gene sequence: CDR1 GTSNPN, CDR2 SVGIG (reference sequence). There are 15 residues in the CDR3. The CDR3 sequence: CAWSDVGQGNSPLHF. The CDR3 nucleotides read TGTGCCTGGAGTGACGTGGGACAGGGAAATTCACCCCTCCACTTT. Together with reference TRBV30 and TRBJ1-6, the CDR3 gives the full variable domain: SQTIHQWPATLVQPVGSPLSLECTVEGTSNPNLYWYRQAAGRGLQLLFYSVGIGQISSEVPQNLSASRPQDRQFILSSKKLLLSDSGFYLCAWSDVGQGNSPLHFGNGTRLTVT.

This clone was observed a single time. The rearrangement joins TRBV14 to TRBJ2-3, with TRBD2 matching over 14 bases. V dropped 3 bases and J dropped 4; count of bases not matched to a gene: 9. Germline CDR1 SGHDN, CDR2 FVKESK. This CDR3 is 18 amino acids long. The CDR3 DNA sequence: TGTGCCAGCAGCCACGGACTAGCGGGGGGTATATGGGCAGATACGCAGTATTTT. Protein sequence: CASSHGLAGGIWADTQYF.

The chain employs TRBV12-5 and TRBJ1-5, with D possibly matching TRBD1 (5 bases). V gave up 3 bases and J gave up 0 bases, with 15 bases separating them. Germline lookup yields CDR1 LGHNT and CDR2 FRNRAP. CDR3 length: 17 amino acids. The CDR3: CASGFGQGMYSNQPQHF. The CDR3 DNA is TGTGCTAGTGGTTTCGGGCAGGGAATGTATAGCAATCAGCCCCAGCATTTT.

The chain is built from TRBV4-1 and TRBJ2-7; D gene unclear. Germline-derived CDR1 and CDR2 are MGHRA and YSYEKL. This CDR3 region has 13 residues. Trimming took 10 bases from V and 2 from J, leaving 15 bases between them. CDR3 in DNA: TGCGCCACCCCGGTCCACCCAACCTACGAGCAGTACTTC. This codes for CATPVHPTYEQYF.

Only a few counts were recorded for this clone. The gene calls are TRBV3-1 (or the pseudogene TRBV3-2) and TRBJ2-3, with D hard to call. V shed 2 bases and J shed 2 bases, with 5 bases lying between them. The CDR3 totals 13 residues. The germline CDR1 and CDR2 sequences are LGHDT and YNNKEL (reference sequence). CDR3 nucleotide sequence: TGTGCCAGCAGCCAACTAATCACAGATACGCAGTATTTT. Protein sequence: CASSQLITDTQYF.

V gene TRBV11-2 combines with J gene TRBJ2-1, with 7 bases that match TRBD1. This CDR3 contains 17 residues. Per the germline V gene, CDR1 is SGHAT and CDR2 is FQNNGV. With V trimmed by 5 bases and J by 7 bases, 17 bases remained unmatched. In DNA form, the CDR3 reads TGTGCCAGCAGCCGACGGGACAGCCAAACTACTACAAATGAGCAGTTCTTC. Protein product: CASSRRDSQTTTNEQFF.

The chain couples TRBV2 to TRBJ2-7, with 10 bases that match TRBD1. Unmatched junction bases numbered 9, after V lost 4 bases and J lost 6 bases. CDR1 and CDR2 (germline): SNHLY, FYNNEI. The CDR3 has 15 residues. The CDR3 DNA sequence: TGTGCCAGCAGTGTTTTACCGGGACAGGGGTCCGAGCAGTACTTC. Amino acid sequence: CASSVLPGQGSEQYF.

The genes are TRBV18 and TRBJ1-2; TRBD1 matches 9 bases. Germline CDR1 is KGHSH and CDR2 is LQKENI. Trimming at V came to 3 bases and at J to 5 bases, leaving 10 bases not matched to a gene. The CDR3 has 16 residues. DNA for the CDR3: TGTGCCAGCTCACCGAGCTCCGGGACAGGGTCTTATGGCTACACCTTC. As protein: CASSPSSGTGSYGYTF.

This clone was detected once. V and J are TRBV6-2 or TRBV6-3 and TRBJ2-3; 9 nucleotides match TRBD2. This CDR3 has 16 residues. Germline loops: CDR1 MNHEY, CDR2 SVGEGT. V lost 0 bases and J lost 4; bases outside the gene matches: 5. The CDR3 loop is CASSYSRGGAADTQYF. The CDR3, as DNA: TGTGCCAGCAGTTACTCCCGCGGGGGGGCCGCAGATACGCAGTATTTT.

The CDR3 nucleotides read TGTGCCAGCAGTGTCCTACTAGCGGGTTACGAGCAGTACTTC. Translated, it gives CASSVLLAGYEQYF. This chain links TRBV2 with TRBJ2-7; TRBD2 matches 9 bases. The CDR3 is 14 amino acids. J gave up 4 bases and V 4 bases, and 5 bases lay outside the gene matches. CDR1 SNHLY and CDR2 FYNNEI come from the germline V gene.

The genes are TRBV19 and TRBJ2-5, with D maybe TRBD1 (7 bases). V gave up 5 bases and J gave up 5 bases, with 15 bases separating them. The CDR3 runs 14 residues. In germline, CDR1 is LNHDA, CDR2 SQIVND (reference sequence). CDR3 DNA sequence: TGTGCCAGTAGTGTACAGGGGAGGAGGGAGACCCAGTACTTC. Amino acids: CASSVQGRRETQYF.

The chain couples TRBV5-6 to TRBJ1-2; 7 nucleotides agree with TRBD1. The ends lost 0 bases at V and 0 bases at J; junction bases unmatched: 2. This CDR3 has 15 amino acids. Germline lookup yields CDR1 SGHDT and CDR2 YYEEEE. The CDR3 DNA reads TGTGCCAGCAGCTTGGCCGGGACAGCTAACTATGGCTACACCTTC. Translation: CASSLAGTANYGYTF.

Written as DNA, the CDR3 is TGTGCCAGCAGCCAAGCGGGGACAGTGACATTGAACACTGAAGCTTTCTTT. It specifies CASSQAGTVTLNTEAFF. The chain links TRBV4-2 to TRBJ1-1; the match to TRBD1 covers 7 bases. The ends lost 1 base at V and 0 bases at J; junction bases unmatched: 8. CDR3 length: 17 residues. Germline CDR1 and CDR2: LGHNA and YNFKEQ.

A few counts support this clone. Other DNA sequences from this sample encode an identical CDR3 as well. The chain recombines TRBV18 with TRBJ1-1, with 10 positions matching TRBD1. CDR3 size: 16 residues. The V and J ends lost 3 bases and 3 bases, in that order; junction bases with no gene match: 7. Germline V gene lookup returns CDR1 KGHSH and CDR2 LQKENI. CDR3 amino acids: CASSPRTGGRDTEAFF. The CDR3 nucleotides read TGTGCCAGCTCACCCAGGACAGGGGGAAGGGACACTGAAGCTTTCTTT.

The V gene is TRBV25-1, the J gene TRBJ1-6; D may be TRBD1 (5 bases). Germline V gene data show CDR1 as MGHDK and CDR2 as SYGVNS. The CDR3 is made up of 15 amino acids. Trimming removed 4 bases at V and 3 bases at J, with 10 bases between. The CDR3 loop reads CASSAPTVYNSPLHF. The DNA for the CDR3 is TGTGCCAGCAGTGCTCCGACAGTCTATAATTCACCCCTCCACTTT.

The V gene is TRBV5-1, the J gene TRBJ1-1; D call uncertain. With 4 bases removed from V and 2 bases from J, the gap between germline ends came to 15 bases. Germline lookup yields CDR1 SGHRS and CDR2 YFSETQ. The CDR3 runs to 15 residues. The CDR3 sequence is CASSLAATLNTEAFF. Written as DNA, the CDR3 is TGCGCCAGCAGCCTGGCCGCGACACTTAACACTGAAGCTTTCTTT.

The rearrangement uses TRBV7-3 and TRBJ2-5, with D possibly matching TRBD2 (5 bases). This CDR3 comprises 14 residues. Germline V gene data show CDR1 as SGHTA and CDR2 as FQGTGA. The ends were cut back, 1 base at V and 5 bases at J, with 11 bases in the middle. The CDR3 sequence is CASSLRGPEETQYF. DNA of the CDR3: TGTGCCAGCAGCTTAAGAGGGCCAGAGGAGACCCAGTACTTC.

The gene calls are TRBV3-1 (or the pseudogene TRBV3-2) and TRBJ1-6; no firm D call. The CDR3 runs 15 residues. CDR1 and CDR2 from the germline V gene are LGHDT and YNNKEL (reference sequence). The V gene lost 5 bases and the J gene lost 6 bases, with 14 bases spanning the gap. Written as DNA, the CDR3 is TGTGCCAGCAGCGCCCTGGCTCCCATTAATTCACCCCTCCACTTT. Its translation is CASSALAPINSPLHF.

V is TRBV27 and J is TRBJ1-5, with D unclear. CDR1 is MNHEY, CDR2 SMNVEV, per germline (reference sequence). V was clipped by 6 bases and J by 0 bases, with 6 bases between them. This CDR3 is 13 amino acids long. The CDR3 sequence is CASRYNSNQPQHF. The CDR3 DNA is TGTGCCAGCAGGTATAATAGCAATCAGCCCCAGCATTTT.

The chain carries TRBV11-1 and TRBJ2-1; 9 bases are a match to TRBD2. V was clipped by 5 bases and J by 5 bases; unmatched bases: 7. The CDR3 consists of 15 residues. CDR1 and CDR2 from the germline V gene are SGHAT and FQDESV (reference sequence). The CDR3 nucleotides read TGTGCCAGCAGCATTCGACTAGCGGAGAACAATGAGCAGTTCTTC. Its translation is CASSIRLAENNEQFF.

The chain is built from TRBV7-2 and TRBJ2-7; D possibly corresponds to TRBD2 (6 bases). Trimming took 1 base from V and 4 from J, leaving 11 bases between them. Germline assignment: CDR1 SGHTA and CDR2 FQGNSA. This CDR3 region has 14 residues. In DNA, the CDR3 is TGTGCCAGCAGCTTAGTCACTAGCCGTTACGAGCAGTACTTC. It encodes CASSLVTSRYEQYF.

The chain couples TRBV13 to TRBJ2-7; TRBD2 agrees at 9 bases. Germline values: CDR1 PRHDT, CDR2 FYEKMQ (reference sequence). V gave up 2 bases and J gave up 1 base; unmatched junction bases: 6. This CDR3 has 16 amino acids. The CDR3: CASSLSGTSLSYEQYF. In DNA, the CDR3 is TGTGCCAGCAGCTTATCCGGGACTAGCCTTTCCTACGAGCAGTACTTC.

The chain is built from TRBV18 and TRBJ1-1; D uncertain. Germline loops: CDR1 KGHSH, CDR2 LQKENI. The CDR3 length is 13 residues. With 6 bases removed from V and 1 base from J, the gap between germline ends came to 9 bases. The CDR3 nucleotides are TGTGCCAGCTCCCTCAGATGGAACACTGAAGCTTTCTTT. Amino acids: CASSLRWNTEAFF.

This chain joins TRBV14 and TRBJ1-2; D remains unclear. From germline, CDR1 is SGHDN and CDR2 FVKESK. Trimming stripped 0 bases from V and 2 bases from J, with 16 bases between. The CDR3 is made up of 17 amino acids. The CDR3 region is CASSQDIYSPGNYGYTF. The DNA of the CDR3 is TGTGCCAGCAGCCAAGATATTTACTCTCCCGGGAACTATGGCTACACCTTC. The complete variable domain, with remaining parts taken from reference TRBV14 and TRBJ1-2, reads EAGVTQFPSHSVIEKGQTVTLRCDPISGHDNLYWYRRVMGKEIKFLLHFVKESKQDESGMPNNRFLAERTGGTYSTLKVQPAELEDSGVYFCASSQDIYSPGNYGYTFGSGTRLTVV.

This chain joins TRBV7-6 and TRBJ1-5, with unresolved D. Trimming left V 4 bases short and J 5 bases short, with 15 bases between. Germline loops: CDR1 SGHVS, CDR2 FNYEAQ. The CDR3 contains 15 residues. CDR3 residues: CASSSLSHGYQPQHF. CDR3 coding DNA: TGTGCCAGCAGCTCCCTTAGCCACGGGTATCAGCCCCAGCATTTT.

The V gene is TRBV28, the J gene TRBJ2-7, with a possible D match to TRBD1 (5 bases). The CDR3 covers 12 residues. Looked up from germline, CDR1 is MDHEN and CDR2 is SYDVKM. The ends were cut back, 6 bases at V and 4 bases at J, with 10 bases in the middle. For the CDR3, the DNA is TGTGCCAGCAGACAGGCCCCTTACGAGCAGTACTTC. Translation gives CASRQAPYEQYF.